This T cell receptor (beta chain) was sequenced for a study of shared clonotypes between healthy human individuals. Study at large: Plates per donor: three CD4 naive, three CD4 memory, two CD8 naive, one CD8 memory.

The study drew all its donors from Caucasian adults living in Nashville, Tennessee. Deep-level running was used for the assay. Assay used: immunoSEQ multiplex PCR; TCRdb lists only in-frame clones, some missing. The table includes about 2.4 million clones, over 85% detected once. This sequence was found in a man between 18 and 29 years old in good health. Some clones in this sample may be carry-over from other donors' samples. Specimen: naive CD4+ T cells from PBMCs. Stated subset: CD45RA+ positively selected.

CDR3 in amino acids: CATSAIAWGSDYGYTF. In DNA, the CDR3 is TGTGCCACCAGCGCTATTGCCTGGGGGTCAGATTATGGCTACACCTTC. The chain uses TRBV15 and TRBJ1-2, with D possibly being TRBD1 (5 bases). Germline CDR1 is LNHNV and CDR2 is YYDKDF (reference sequence). V shed 5 bases and J shed 5 bases, with 21 bases lying between them. The CDR3 totals 16 residues.